These 6 T cell receptor beta chains share one sample of origin, sequenced in a study of monozygotic twins with inflammatory bowel disease (dated by TCRdb to the late 2010s). Preparation of the library involved 5' RACE. Sequencing was performed on an Illumina HiSeq 2500. TCRdb reprocessed the public reads and reports one entry per CDR3 protein sequence, without DNA. The sample table gives around 380,000 distinct CDR3 sequences. The ten largest clonotypes hold around 2.5% of the sample. Sequencing was carried out using blood. All receptors derive from a human donor with ulcerative colitis or Crohn's disease, or a healthy co-twin of an affected twin (not recorded which).

The chain uses TRBV20-1 and TRBJ1-5; TCRdb returns TRBD1, unconfirmable since there is no DNA. The CDR3 spans 17 residues. Per germline, CDR1 DFQATT and CDR2 SNEGSKA (reference sequence). The CDR3 loop is CSARDERGTGGSQPQHF.

This chain links TRBV5-1 with TRBJ2-1; the D gene TCRdb calls, TRBD2, cannot be checked with no DNA. Per the germline V gene, CDR1 is SGHRS and CDR2 is YFSETQ. The CDR3 loop spans 15 amino acids. This chain's CDR3 is CASSLSGLAGNEQFF. Looking up the rest from reference TRBV5-1 and TRBJ2-1 gives the full variable domain: KAGVTQTPRYLIKTRGQQVTLSCSPISGHRSVSWYQQTPGQGLQFLFEYFSETQRNKGNFPGRFSGRQFSNSRSEMNVSTLELGDSALYLCASSLSGLAGNEQFFGPGTRLTVL.

CDR3: CASSQGTDLSSYEQYF. V and J are TRBV4-3 and TRBJ2-7; TCRdb lists TRBD1, though no DNA is available to test this call. The CDR3 totals 16 residues. The V gene's germline CDR1 is LGHNA and CDR2 YSLEER.

The V gene is TRBV2, the J gene TRBJ2-1. Per the germline V gene, CDR1 is SNHLY and CDR2 is FYNNEI. The CDR3 contains 14 residues. The chain's CDR3 is CASRPKGSYNEQFF.

The genes are TRBV7-6 and TRBJ1-1. Germline V CDR1 and CDR2: SGHVS, FNYEAQ. The CDR3 length is 13 residues. CDR3 sequence reads: CASSWGRSTEAFF. The full variable domain, rest sourced from reference TRBV7-6 and TRBJ1-1, is GAGVSQSPRYKVTKRGQDVALRCDPISGHVSLYWYRQALGQGPEFLTYFNYEAQQDKSGLPNDRFSAERPEGSISTLTIQRTEQRDSAMYRCASSWGRSTEAFFGQGTRLTVV.

The chain couples TRBV3-1 to TRBJ2-7; TCRdb designates TRBD1, a call that cannot be tested without DNA. The CDR3 has 17 amino acids. Germline CDR1 and CDR2: LGHDT and YNNKEL (reference sequence). This CDR3 is CASSQVSAQGVPYEQYF.